Listed below are T cell receptor beta chains from one sample, sequenced in a study of identical twins. TCRdb redid the calling of the 5' RACE reads with MiXCR, one entry per CDR3 protein. Here the sample spans some 500,000 distinct CDR3 sequences, 13% to 15% being singletons. The sample also formed part of further work on yellow fever vaccine responses in identical twins.

Sequencing used CD4+ T cells sorted from blood. All receptors come from a woman aged 18-29 years in good health. CDR3s include the opening cysteine and the closing phenylalanine or tryptophan. Each record gives: D gene, CDR3 length, V gene, clone size, J gene, CDR3 protein, CDR3 DNA. A D gene is named only where the DNA matches it firmly. Size is stated for part of the rows, as once, few or many counts, or as a class when the clone is expanded.

D: TRBD1
length: 15
V: TRBV3-1
size: few
J: TRBJ2-7
CDR3: CASSQIRTGEVEQYF
DNA: TGTGCCAGCAGCCAAATTAGGACAGGGGAGGTCGAGCAGTACTTC

D: .
length: 15
V: TRBV18
size: .
J: TRBJ1-6
CDR3: CASSAAGGTYSPLHF
DNA: TGTGCCAGCTCAGCCGCCGGGGGTACATATTCACCCCTCCACTTT

D: TRBD1
length: 16
V: TRBV6-1
size: few
J: TRBJ1-5
CDR3: CASSNHRGAGNQPQHF
DNA: TGTGCCAGCAGTAATCACAGGGGAGCGGGCAATCAGCCCCAGCATTTT

D: .
length: 14
V: TRBV7-8
size: .
J: TRBJ2-1
CDR3: CASYALFTYNEQFF
DNA: TGTGCCAGTTACGCCCTTTTTACCTACAATGAGCAGTTCTTC

D: .
length: 13
V: TRBV20-1
size: .
J: TRBJ2-7
CDR3: CSARDTGRYEQYF
DNA: TGCAGTGCTAGAGATACGGGCCGCTACGAGCAGTACTTC

D: TRBD1
length: 18
V: TRBV2
size: .
J: TRBJ2-6
CDR3: CAISYQQGPSSGANVLTF
DNA: TGTGCCATCAGTTACCAACAGGGGCCAAGCTCTGGGGCCAACGTCCTGACTTTC

D: TRBD1
length: 14
V: TRBV9
size: few
J: TRBJ2-7
CDR3: CASSPTGVDYEQYF
DNA: TGTGCCAGCAGCCCCACAGGGGTTGACTACGAGCAGTACTTC

D: .
length: 15
V: TRBV6-5
size: .
J: TRBJ1-4
CDR3: CASSYNGGTNEKLFF
DNA: TGTGCCAGCAGTTACAACGGCGGAACTAATGAAAAACTGTTTTTT

D: .
length: 12
V: TRBV10-3
size: few
J: TRBJ2-1
CDR3: CAINEGNNEQFF
DNA: TGTGCCATCAACGAGGGCAACAATGAGCAGTTCTTC

D: .
length: 12
V: TRBV20-1
size: many
J: TRBJ2-7
CDR3: CSAPSTSYEQYF
DNA: TGCAGTGCTCCCTCGACGTCCTACGAGCAGTACTTC

D: .
length: 16
V: TRBV7-8
size: .
J: TRBJ1-5
CDR3: CASSYSSSGRNQPQHF
DNA: TGTGCCAGCAGCTACAGCTCGTCAGGGCGCAATCAGCCCCAGCATTTT

D: .
length: 14
V: TRBV20-1
size: .
J: TRBJ2-2
CDR3: CSARFGGNTGELFF
DNA: TGCAGTGCACGATTCGGGGGGAACACCGGGGAGCTGTTTTTT

D: .
length: 17
V: TRBV7-2
size: few
J: TRBJ2-1
CDR3: CASSSQIGRGVYNEQFF
DNA: TGTGCCAGCAGCTCCCAGATTGGCAGGGGGGTTTACAATGAGCAGTTCTTC

D: .
length: 13
V: TRBV5-1
size: few
J: TRBJ2-5
CDR3: CASSIWGQETQYF
DNA: TGCGCCAGCAGCATCTGGGGACAAGAGACCCAGTACTTC

D: TRBD1
length: 18
V: TRBV6-1
size: few
J: TRBJ2-2
CDR3: CASVMSQGASSNTGELFF
DNA: TGTGCCAGCGTAATGTCCCAGGGGGCAAGTTCGAACACCGGGGAGCTGTTTTTT

D: TRBD2
length: 18
V: TRBV3-1
size: few
J: TRBJ2-1
CDR3: CASSLLGGTSGKNNEQFF
DNA: TGTGCCAGCAGCCTCCTGGGTGGGACTAGCGGGAAGAACAATGAGCAGTTCTTC

D: TRBD2
length: 16
V: TRBV20-1
size: few
J: TRBJ2-3
CDR3: CSAVNPGLAGADTQYF
DNA: TGCAGTGCAGTCAATCCGGGACTAGCGGGAGCAGATACGCAGTATTTT

D: .
length: 17
V: TRBV12-3/TRBV12-4
size: few
J: TRBJ2-1
CDR3: CASSLIAGQSSYNEQFF
DNA: TGTGCCAGCAGTTTAATTGCGGGACAGAGCTCCTACAATGAGCAGTTCTTC

D: .
length: 16
V: TRBV20-1
size: few
J: TRBJ1-5
CDR3: CSARDPRRVPNQPQHF
DNA: TGCAGTGCTAGAGATCCCCGCAGGGTCCCGAATCAGCCCCAGCATTTT

D: .
length: 12
V: TRBV6-6
size: many
J: TRBJ1-2
CDR3: CASSGTVEGYTF
DNA: TGTGCCAGCAGCGGGACGGTGGAAGGCTACACCTTC

D: .
length: 14
V: TRBV6-2/TRBV6-3
size: few
J: TRBJ2-1
CDR3: CASRTDGTYNEQFF
DNA: TGTGCCAGCAGAACCGACGGGACCTACAATGAGCAGTTCTTC

D: TRBD2
length: 16
V: TRBV24-1
size: few
J: TRBJ2-2
CDR3: CATSDSGLADIGELFF
DNA: TGTGCCACCAGTGACTCGGGACTAGCGGATATCGGGGAGCTGTTTTTT

D: TRBD2
length: 14
V: TRBV20-1
size: few
J: TRBJ2-3
CDR3: CSARGTSGKDTQYF
DNA: TGCAGTGCTAGGGGGACTAGCGGAAAAGATACGCAGTATTTT

D: .
length: 13
V: TRBV19
size: few
J: TRBJ2-7
CDR3: CASREQGSYEQYF
DNA: TGTGCCAGTAGAGAACAGGGCTCCTACGAGCAGTACTTC

D: TRBD2
length: 14
V: TRBV15
size: few
J: TRBJ2-5
CDR3: CATSFRTSTETQYF
DNA: TGTGCCACCAGCTTTCGGACTAGCACAGAGACCCAGTACTTC

D: .
length: 13
V: TRBV6-1
size: few
J: TRBJ2-2
CDR3: CASSEDRAGELFF
DNA: TGTGCCAGCAGTGAAGACCGTGCCGGGGAGCTGTTTTTT

D: .
length: 15
V: TRBV24-1
size: .
J: TRBJ2-3
CDR3: CATSDLSRPTDTQYF
DNA: TGTGCCACCAGTGATTTATCGAGACCCACAGATACGCAGTATTTT

D: TRBD1
length: 15
V: TRBV12-3/TRBV12-4
size: many
J: TRBJ2-1
CDR3: CASSRSRDRDPGEFF
DNA: TGTGCCAGCAGCCGGAGCCGGGACAGGGACCCAGGCGAGTTCTTC

D: .
length: 16
V: TRBV20-1
size: .
J: TRBJ2-7
CDR3: CSARARPGTLSYEQYF
DNA: TGCAGTGCTAGGGCAAGGCCCGGGACTTTATCCTACGAGCAGTACTTC

D: TRBD2
length: 18
V: TRBV11-2
size: .
J: TRBJ2-2
CDR3: CASSELGRGGIGTGELFF
DNA: TGTGCCAGCAGCGAGCTGGGGCGGGGGGGCATTGGTACCGGGGAGCTGTTTTTT

D: .
length: 16
V: TRBV4-1
size: few
J: TRBJ2-7
CDR3: CASSSPVGGRSYEQYF
DNA: TGCGCCAGCAGCTCCCCAGTCGGCGGCAGAAGTTACGAGCAGTACTTC

D: TRBD1
length: 16
V: TRBV20-1
size: many
J: TRBJ2-5
CDR3: CSASCPDRDSQETQYF
DNA: TGCAGTGCTAGTTGCCCAGACCGGGACAGTCAAGAGACCCAGTACTTC

D: .
length: 15
V: TRBV7-2
size: few
J: TRBJ2-3
CDR3: CASSLVATNTDTQYF
DNA: TGTGCCAGCAGCTTAGTGGCGACTAACACAGATACGCAGTATTTT

D: .
length: 13
V: TRBV2
size: .
J: TRBJ2-5
CDR3: CASRPSVVETQYF
DNA: TGTGCCAGCAGGCCGAGCGTAGTTGAGACCCAGTACTTC

D: .
length: 15
V: TRBV5-1
size: .
J: TRBJ2-2
CDR3: CASSFGRGNTGELFF
DNA: TGCGCCAGCAGCTTTGGACGGGGGAACACCGGGGAGCTGTTTTTT

D: TRBD1
length: 14
V: TRBV28
size: many
J: TRBJ2-3
CDR3: CASSLPGTADTQYF
DNA: TGTGCCAGCAGTCTCCCGGGGACAGCAGATACGCAGTATTTT

D: TRBD2
length: 18
V: TRBV11-2
size: .
J: TRBJ2-7
CDR3: CASSSRTSGSSGSYEQYF
DNA: TGTGCCAGCAGCTCTAGGACTAGCGGGAGTTCGGGCTCCTACGAGCAGTACTTC

D: .
length: 13
V: TRBV7-2
size: .
J: TRBJ2-7
CDR3: CASSLTAQYEQYF
DNA: TGTGCCAGCAGCTTGACAGCTCAATACGAGCAGTACTTC

D: .
length: 15
V: TRBV3-1
size: .
J: TRBJ1-2
CDR3: CASSQELTQLYDYTF
DNA: TGTGCCAGCAGCCAAGAGTTGACACAGCTATATGACTACACCTTC

D: .
length: 13
V: TRBV5-1
size: many
J: TRBJ2-7
CDR3: CASSLGRSYEQYF
DNA: TGTGCCAGCAGTTTAGGGCGGTCCTACGAGCAGTACTTC